The entry below describes one T cell receptor beta chain. This record belongs to a study of blood T cell repertoires in COVID-19. Across the whole study: Sites across the United States, Italy and Spain contributed samples from acute and convalescent COVID-19. Sample material is recorded as cDNA or gDNA derived from T cells, B-cell-depleted T cells, or PBMCs.

The CDR3 contains 17 residues. The V segment lost 0 bases and the J segment 2 bases; nucleotides outside the gene matches: 7. CDR1 is SGHRS, CDR2 YFSETQ, per germline. Study processing details: Counts of nucleated cells, estimated from reference gene primer amplification, were obtained. Sequencing was performed with immunoSEQ multiplex PCR; in TCRdb, only in-frame clones are kept and a portion is missing. V and J calls and clone size are copied from that table; D and trimming were computed from the DNA. The sample consists of about 83,000 clones, roughly 86% of them appearing once. The TCR originated in a man aged 80 or over with active or convalescent COVID-19. Input material: peripheral blood. V gene TRBV5-1 combines with J gene TRBJ2-3; TRBD2 matches at 9 bases. The CDR3 region has the DNA TGCGCCAGCAGCTTGGGAGGGTCTAGCGGGGCCACAGATACGCAGTATTTT. The encoded protein is CASSLGGSSGATDTQYF.